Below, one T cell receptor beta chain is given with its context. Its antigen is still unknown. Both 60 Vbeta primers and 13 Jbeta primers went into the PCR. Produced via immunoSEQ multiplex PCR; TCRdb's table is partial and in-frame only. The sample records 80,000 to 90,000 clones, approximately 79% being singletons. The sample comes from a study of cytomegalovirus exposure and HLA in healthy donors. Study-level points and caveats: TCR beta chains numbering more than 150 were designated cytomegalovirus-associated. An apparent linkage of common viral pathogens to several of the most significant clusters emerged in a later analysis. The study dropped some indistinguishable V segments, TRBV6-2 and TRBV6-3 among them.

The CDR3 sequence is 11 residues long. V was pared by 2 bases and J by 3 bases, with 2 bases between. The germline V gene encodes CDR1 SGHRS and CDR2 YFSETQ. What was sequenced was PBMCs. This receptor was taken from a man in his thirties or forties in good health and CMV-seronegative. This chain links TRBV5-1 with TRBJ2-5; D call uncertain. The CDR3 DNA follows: TGCGCCAGCAGCTTTAAAGAGACCCAGTACTTC. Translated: CASSFKETQYF.